These T cell receptor beta chains were read from a single sample in a study of shared clonotypes between healthy human individuals. Using immunoSEQ multiplex PCR, the repertoire was profiled, and TCRdb retains in-frame clones only, with some absent. The profile covers about 1,800,000 clones, with about 94% appearing a single time and more than 0.95% taken by the ten largest. The sequenced sample consisted of naive CD8+ T cells sorted from blood. The receptor source for this set is a young man in good health. Each CDR3 is given with its conserved first and last residue. Fields, in order: V gene, J gene, clone size, D gene, CDR3 DNA, CDR3 protein. The D gene is left open where the match is weak. Clone size is given for some rows only: seen once, a few or many times, or a class if the clone is expanded.

>TRBV4-1|TRBJ2-2|.|TRBD2
TGCGCCAGCAGCCAAGTTTTACGGGAGGCGAACACCGGGGAGCTGTTTTTT
CASSQVLREANTGELFF
>TRBV5-5|TRBJ1-6|.|.
TGTGCCAGCAGCTTGGACACGTATAATTCACCCCTCCACTTT
CASSLDTYNSPLHF
>TRBV30|TRBJ1-2|.|TRBD1
TGTGCCTGGAGATCGGGTGGGACAGGCTATGGCTACACCTTC
CAWRSGGTGYGYTF
>TRBV29-1|TRBJ2-2|once|TRBD2
TGCAGCGTTGATAGGCTAGCGGGAGTAACCGGGGAGCTGTTTTTT
CSVDRLAGVTGELFF
>TRBV11-2|TRBJ2-6|.|TRBD2
TGTGCCAGCAGCTTCCGCGGGGGCTCTGGGGCCAACGTCCTGACTTTC
CASSFRGGSGANVLTF
>TRBV7-9|TRBJ2-1|.|.
TGTGCCAGCAGCTTAGATGCGAGACTTAATGAGCAGTTCTTC
CASSLDARLNEQFF
>TRBV9|TRBJ2-5|.|TRBD2
TGTGCCAGCAGCGTTGGGCTAGCGGGGCCGCCGGAGGAGACCCAGTACTTC
CASSVGLAGPPEETQYF
>TRBV13|TRBJ2-2|.|.
TGTGCCAGCAGCTTAGCCCAATTCGCGAACACCGGGGAGCTGTTTTTT
CASSLAQFANTGELFF
>TRBV7-9|TRBJ2-7|once|.
TGTGCCAGCAGCTTAGGGACGGAGCAGTACTTC
CASSLGTEQYF
>TRBV4-3|TRBJ2-2|.|.
TGCGCCAGCAGCCAAGAGGGTTACTCACGGGATTGGGAGGACACCGGGGAGCTGTTTTTT
CASSQEGYSRDWEDTGELFF
>TRBV7-9|TRBJ2-3|.|TRBD2
TGTGCCAGCTCCTCAAACTGGCGGGGGGGCACAGATACGCAGTATTTT
CASSSNWRGGTDTQYF
>TRBV11-2|TRBJ1-1|.|.
TGTGCCAGCAGCTTAGGGCTGGGACTGAACACTGAAGCTTTCTTT
CASSLGLGLNTEAFF
>TRBV13|TRBJ2-3|.|TRBD2
TGTGCCAGCAGCCAGGGACTAGCGGGAGGTACAGATACGCAGTATTTT
CASSQGLAGGTDTQYF
>TRBV5-1|TRBJ1-3|.|.
TGCGCCAGCAGCATGGAGGGGGGAAGCTCTGGAAACACCATATATTTT
CASSMEGGSSGNTIYF
>TRBV27|TRBJ2-3|.|TRBD1
TGTGCCAGCAGTTTAGGGACAGGGGTTGCAGATACGCAGTATTTT
CASSLGTGVADTQYF
>TRBV19|TRBJ1-1|.|.
TGTGCCAGTAGTATCGCGGGGTACTCTGAAGCTTTCTTT
CASSIAGYSEAFF
>TRBV27|TRBJ1-2|.|TRBD1
TGTGCCAGCAGGTGGGGGACAGGGGTTCGCGGCTATGGCTACACCTTC
CASRWGTGVRGYGYTF